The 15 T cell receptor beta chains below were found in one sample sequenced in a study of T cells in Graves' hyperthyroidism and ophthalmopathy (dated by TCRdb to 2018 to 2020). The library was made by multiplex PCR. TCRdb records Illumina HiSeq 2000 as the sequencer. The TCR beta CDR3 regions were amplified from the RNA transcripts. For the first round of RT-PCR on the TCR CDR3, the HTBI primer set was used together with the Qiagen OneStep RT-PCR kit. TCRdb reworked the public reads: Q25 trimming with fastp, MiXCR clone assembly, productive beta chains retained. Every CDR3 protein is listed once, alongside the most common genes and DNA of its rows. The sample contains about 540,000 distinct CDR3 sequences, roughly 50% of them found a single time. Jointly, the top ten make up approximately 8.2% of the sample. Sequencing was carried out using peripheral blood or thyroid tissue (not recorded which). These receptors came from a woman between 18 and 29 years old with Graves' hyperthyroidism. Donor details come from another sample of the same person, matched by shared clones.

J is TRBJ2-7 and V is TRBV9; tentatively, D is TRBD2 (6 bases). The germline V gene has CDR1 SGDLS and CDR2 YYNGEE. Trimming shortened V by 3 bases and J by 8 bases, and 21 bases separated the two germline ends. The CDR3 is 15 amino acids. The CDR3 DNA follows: TGTGCCAGCAGCGACCTTGGCGGGACTTCACGGAAGCAGTACTTC. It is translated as CASSDLGGTSRKQYF.

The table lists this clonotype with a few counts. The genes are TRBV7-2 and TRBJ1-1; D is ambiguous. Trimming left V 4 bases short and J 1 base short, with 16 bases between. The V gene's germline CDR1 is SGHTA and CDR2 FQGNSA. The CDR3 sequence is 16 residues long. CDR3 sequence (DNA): TGTGCCAGCAGCTCAGACTGGTTCCCCCCGAACACTGAAGCTTTCTTT. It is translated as CASSSDWFPPNTEAFF.

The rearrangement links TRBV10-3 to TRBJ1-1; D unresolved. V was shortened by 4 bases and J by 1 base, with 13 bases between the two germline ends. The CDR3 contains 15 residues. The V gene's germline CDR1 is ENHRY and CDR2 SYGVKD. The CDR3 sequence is CAISGSGRANTEAFF. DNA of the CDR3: TGTGCCATCAGTGGCTCCGGACGGGCGAACACTGAAGCTTTCTTT.

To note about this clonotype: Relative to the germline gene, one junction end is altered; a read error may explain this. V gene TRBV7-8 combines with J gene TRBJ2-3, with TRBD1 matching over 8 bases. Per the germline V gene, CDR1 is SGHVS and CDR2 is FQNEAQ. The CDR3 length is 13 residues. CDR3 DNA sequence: TGTGCCAGCAGCTTAGCAGGGACAGGTACGCAGTATTTT. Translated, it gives CASSLAGTGTQYF.

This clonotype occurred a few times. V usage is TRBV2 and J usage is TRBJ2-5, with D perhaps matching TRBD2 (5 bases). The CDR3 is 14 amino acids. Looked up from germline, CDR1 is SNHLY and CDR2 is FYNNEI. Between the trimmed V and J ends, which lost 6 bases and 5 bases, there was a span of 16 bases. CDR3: CASRLGLGRETQYF. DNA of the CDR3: TGTGCCAGCAGACTTGGACTGGGCCGGGAGACCCAGTACTTC.

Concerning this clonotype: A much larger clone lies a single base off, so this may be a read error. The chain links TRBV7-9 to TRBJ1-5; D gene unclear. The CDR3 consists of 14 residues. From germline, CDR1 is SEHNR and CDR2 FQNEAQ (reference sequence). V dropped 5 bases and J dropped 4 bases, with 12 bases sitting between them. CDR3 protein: CASSPGEWNQPQHF. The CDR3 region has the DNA TGTGCCAGCAGCCCTGGGGAGTGGAATCAGCCCCAGCATTTT.

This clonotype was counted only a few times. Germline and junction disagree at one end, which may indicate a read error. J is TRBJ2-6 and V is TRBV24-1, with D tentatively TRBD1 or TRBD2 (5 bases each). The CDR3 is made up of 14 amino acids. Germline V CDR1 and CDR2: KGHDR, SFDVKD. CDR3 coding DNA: TGTGCCACCAGTGACCCCGGGACGGCCACCGTCCTGACTTTC. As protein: CATSDPGTATVLTF.

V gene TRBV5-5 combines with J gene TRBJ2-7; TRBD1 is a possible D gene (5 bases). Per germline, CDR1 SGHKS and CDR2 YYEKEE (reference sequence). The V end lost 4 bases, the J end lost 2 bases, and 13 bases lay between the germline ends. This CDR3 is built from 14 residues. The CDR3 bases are TGTGCCAGCAGCGCCCATTCAGGGACCTACGAGCAGTACTTC. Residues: CASSAHSGTYEQYF.

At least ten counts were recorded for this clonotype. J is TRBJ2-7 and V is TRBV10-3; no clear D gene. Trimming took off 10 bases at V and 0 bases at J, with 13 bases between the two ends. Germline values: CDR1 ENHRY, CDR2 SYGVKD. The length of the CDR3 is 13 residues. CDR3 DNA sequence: TGTGCCACCAGAGGACCGGACTCCTACGAGCAGTACTTC. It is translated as CATRGPDSYEQYF.

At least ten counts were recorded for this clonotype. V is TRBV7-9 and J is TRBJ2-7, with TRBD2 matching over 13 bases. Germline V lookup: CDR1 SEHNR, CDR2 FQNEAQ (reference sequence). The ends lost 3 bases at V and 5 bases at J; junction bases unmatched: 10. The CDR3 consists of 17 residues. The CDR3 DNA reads TGTGCCAGCAGCTTCCCCGGGACTAGCGGGATGGCCCACGAGCAGTACTTC. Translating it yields CASSFPGTSGMAHEQYF.

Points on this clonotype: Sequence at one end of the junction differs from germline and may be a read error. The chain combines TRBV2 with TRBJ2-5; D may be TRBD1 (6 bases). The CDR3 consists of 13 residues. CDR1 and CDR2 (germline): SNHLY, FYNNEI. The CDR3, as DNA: TGTGCCAGCAATTGGGACAAGCAAGAGACCCAGCACTTC. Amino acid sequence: CASNWDKQETQHF.

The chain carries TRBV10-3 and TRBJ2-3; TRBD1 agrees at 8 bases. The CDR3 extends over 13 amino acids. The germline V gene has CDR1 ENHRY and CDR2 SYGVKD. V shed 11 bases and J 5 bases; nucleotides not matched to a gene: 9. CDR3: CAFRTGPGDTQYF. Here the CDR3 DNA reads TGTGCCTTCCGGACAGGGCCGGGAGATACGCAGTATTTT.

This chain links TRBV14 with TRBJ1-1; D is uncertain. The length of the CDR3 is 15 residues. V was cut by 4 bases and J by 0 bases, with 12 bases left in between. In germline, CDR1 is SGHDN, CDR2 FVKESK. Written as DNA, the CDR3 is TGTGCCAGCAGCCTCCCACCGAGACTGAACACTGAAGCTTTCTTT. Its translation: CASSLPPRLNTEAFF.

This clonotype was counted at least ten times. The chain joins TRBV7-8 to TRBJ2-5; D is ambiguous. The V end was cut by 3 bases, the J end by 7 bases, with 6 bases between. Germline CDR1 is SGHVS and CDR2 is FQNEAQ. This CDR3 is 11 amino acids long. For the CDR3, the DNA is TGTGCCAGCAGCTTCCTAGGGACCCAGTACTTC. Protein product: CASSFLGTQYF.

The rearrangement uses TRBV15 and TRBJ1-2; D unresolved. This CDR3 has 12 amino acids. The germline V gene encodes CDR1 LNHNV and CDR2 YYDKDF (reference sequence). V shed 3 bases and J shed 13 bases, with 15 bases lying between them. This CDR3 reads CATSSLTSFATF. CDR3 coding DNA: TGTGCCACCAGCAGCTTAACGAGCTTTGCCACCTTC.